What follows are 27 T cell receptor beta chains derived from one specimen sequenced in a study of blood T cell repertoires in COVID-19. Libraries were prepared by immunoSEQ multiplex PCR; TCRdb keeps only in-frame clonotypes and omits some of them. The repertoire consists of fewer than 400,000 clones, with 92% occurring once and the leading ten covering about a fifth. Sequenced material: PBMCs or T cells enriched from blood (not recorded which). The receptor source for this set is a woman in her thirties who had recovered from COVID-19.

The count of this clone is one. This rearrangement joins TRBV5-4 to TRBJ1-2; 7 bases match TRBD1. V trimming: 0 bases; J trimming: 2 bases; junction bases outside the gene matches: 1. The CDR3 spans 14 residues. Germline assignment: CDR1 SGHNT and CDR2 YYREEE (reference sequence). CDR3: CASSLVQGNYGYTF. The DNA for the CDR3 is TGTGCCAGCAGCTTGGTACAGGGGAACTATGGCTACACCTTC.

The chain is built from TRBV7-6 and TRBJ2-5, with 7 nucleotides matching TRBD2. The V segment lost 1 base and the J segment 4 bases; nucleotides outside the gene matches: 6. From germline, CDR1 is SGHVS and CDR2 FNYEAQ. The CDR3 contains 15 residues. In nucleotides, the CDR3 is TGTGCCAGCAGCTTAGGCGGGGGACTATCAGAGACCCAGTACTTC. Protein product: CASSLGGGLSETQYF.

The gene calls are TRBV7-2 and TRBJ2-1; TRBD2 matches 9 bases. The germline CDR1 and CDR2 sequences are SGHTA and FQGNSA. J lost 4 bases, V lost 5 bases, and 9 bases had no gene match. The CDR3 runs 16 residues. In nucleotides, the CDR3 is TGTGCCAGCAGCCGGAGGAGCGGGGGGCTATACAATGAGCAGTTCTTC. Its protein is CASSRRSGGLYNEQFF.

The chain recombines TRBV7-2 with TRBJ2-5; 7 bases map to TRBD1. The V segment lost 4 bases and the J segment 6 bases; nucleotides outside the gene matches: 2. CDR3 length equals 12 residues. Germline V lookup: CDR1 SGHTA, CDR2 FQGNSA. This CDR3 is CASSSDRKTQYF. As DNA, the CDR3 is TGTGCCAGCAGCTCGGACAGGAAGACCCAGTACTTC.

CDR3 DNA sequence: TGTGCCAGCAGTCCGTCTTTATCCTACGAGCAGTACTTC. This encodes CASSPSLSYEQYF. The chain carries TRBV27 and TRBJ2-7; D unclear. V was shortened by 5 bases and J by 1 base, with 9 bases between the two germline ends. CDR3 length: 13 amino acids. Germline values: CDR1 MNHEY, CDR2 SMNVEV (reference sequence).

The gene calls are TRBV5-4 and TRBJ2-1; 13 bases agree with TRBD2. The CDR3 covers 16 residues. V shed 0 bases, J shed 4 bases, and the junction held 1 base outside the gene matches. CDR1 and CDR2 from the germline V gene are SGHNT and YYREEE (reference sequence). CDR3 bases: TGTGCCAGCAGCTTGGTGACTAGCGGGGGGTACAATGAGCAGTTCTTC. Translated: CASSLVTSGGYNEQFF.

The chain has TRBV28 and TRBJ2-5; TRBD1 might be the D (5 bases). This CDR3 has 15 residues. Trimming cost V 2 bases and J 2 bases, with 12 bases left between them. The germline gives CDR1 MDHEN, CDR2 SYDVKM. CDR3 DNA: TGTGCCAGCAGTTTAACAGGCGGAGTACAAGAGACCCAGTACTTC. Its protein product is CASSLTGGVQETQYF. The complete variable domain, with remaining parts taken from reference TRBV28 and TRBJ2-5, reads DVKVTQSSRYLVKRTGEKVFLECVQDMDHENMFWYRQDPGLGLRLIYFSYDVKMKEKGDIPEGYSVSREKKERFSLILESASTNQTSMYLCASSLTGGVQETQYFGPGTRLLVL.

The chain couples TRBV6-1 to TRBJ1-3, with unresolved D. The CDR3 length is 15 residues. Between the trimmed V and J ends, which lost 1 base and 7 bases, there was a span of 14 bases. Germline loops: CDR1 MNHNS, CDR2 SASEGT. This chain's CDR3 is CASSEGAGPRNTIYF. Here the CDR3 DNA reads TGTGCCAGCAGTGAAGGGGCAGGTCCCAGGAACACCATATATTTT.

This rearrangement joins TRBV7-2 to TRBJ2-5, with 9 bases that match TRBD2. Trimming took 7 bases from V and 5 from J; bases not matched to a gene: 11. Germline CDR1 SGHTA, CDR2 FQGNSA. CDR3 length: 15 residues. This chain's CDR3 is CASTPGLALVETQYF. As DNA, the CDR3 is TGTGCCAGCACGCCGGGACTAGCCTTGGTGGAGACCCAGTACTTC. Based on the CDR3 plus reference TRBV7-2 and TRBJ2-5, the full variable domain is GAGVSQSPSNKVTEKGKDVELRCDPISGHTALYWYRQSLGQGLEFLIYFQGNSAPDKSGLPSDRFSAERTGGSVSTLTIQRTQQEDSAVYLCASTPGLALVETQYFGPGTRLLVL.

CDR3 loop: CSVEGWGLGAYNEQFF. The DNA for the CDR3 is TGCAGCGTTGAAGGGTGGGGACTAGGAGCCTACAATGAGCAGTTCTTC. The chain combines TRBV29-1 with TRBJ2-1; 8 bases line up with TRBD2. From germline, CDR1 is SQVTM and CDR2 ANQGSEA. J gave up 2 bases and V 1 base, and 7 bases lay outside the gene matches. This CDR3 region has 16 residues.

This clone appeared a single time. This sample also contains other DNA sequences that code for the same CDR3. V and J are TRBV27 and TRBJ2-1; D gene ambiguous. Germline values: CDR1 MNHEY, CDR2 SMNVEV (reference sequence). The length of the CDR3 is 13 residues. With 3 bases removed from V and 0 bases from J, the gap between germline ends came to 3 bases. The DNA for the CDR3 is TGTGCCAGCAGTTTCAGCTCCTACAATGAGCAGTTCTTC. It yields the protein CASSFSSYNEQFF.

The chain has TRBV6-5 and TRBJ1-1; the match to TRBD1 covers 7 bases. The ends lost 6 bases at V and 4 bases at J; junction bases unmatched: 11. Germline values: CDR1 MNHEY, CDR2 SVGAGI. The CDR3 is 15 residues long. CDR3 region: CASRVYRGGSTEAFF. Here the CDR3 DNA reads TGTGCCAGCAGGGTTTACAGGGGAGGTAGCACTGAAGCTTTCTTT.

The V call is TRBV6-1, the J call TRBJ2-3; perhaps TRBD2 as D (7 bases). CDR1 MNHNS and CDR2 SASEGT come from the germline V gene. Between the trimmed V and J ends, which lost 4 bases and 4 bases, there was a span of 21 bases. This CDR3 spans 17 amino acids. The CDR3 sequence: CASSASGGRGTADTQYF. In nucleotides, the CDR3 is TGTGCCAGCAGTGCCTCGGGGGGCAGGGGAACGGCAGATACGCAGTATTTT.

The V gene is TRBV28, the J gene TRBJ2-5; TRBD2 might be the D (6 bases). Germline CDR1 MDHEN, CDR2 SYDVKM. The CDR3 sequence is 13 residues long. Trimming left V 4 bases short and J 5 bases short, with 11 bases between. In nucleotides, the CDR3 is TGTGCCAGCAGTTATCTTGGAGGGGAGACCCAGTACTTC. It yields the protein CASSYLGGETQYF. Combining the CDR3 with reference TRBV28 and TRBJ2-5 gives the whole variable domain DVKVTQSSRYLVKRTGEKVFLECVQDMDHENMFWYRQDPGLGLRLIYFSYDVKMKEKGDIPEGYSVSREKKERFSLILESASTNQTSMYLCASSYLGGETQYFGPGTRLLVL.

The V gene is TRBV28, the J gene TRBJ2-1; D might be TRBD2 (6 bases). Germline V gene lookup returns CDR1 MDHEN and CDR2 SYDVKM. The CDR3 consists of 16 residues. Trimming left V 7 bases short and J 5 bases short, with 21 bases between. The DNA for the CDR3 is TGTGCCAGCACCCTCGGGAGAGGGGATTACAACAATGAGCAGTTCTTC. It codes for CASTLGRGDYNNEQFF. The full variable domain, completed using reference TRBV28 and TRBJ2-1, is DVKVTQSSRYLVKRTGEKVFLECVQDMDHENMFWYRQDPGLGLRLIYFSYDVKMKEKGDIPEGYSVSREKKERFSLILESASTNQTSMYLCASTLGRGDYNNEQFFGPGTRLTVL.

The genes are TRBV27 and TRBJ1-1; D uncertain. The V gene's germline CDR1 is MNHEY and CDR2 SMNVEV (reference sequence). The CDR3 consists of 12 residues. The ends were cut back, 4 bases at V and 9 bases at J, with 12 bases in the middle. DNA of the CDR3: TGTGCCAGCAGTTCTCAGGCCGGAAAAGCTTTCTTT. Residues: CASSSQAGKAFF.

The genes are TRBV5-1 and TRBJ2-1, with D possibly matching TRBD2 (7 bases). Per the germline V gene, CDR1 is SGHRS and CDR2 is YFSETQ. The CDR3 covers 18 residues. Trimming took off 1 base at V and 1 base at J, with 18 bases between the two ends. CDR3: CASSLLAAGAVSYNEQFF. The CDR3 DNA reads as TGCGCCAGCAGCTTGTTAGCGGCGGGGGCCGTATCCTACAATGAGCAGTTCTTC.

This chain uses TRBV5-1 with TRBJ2-7; TRBD1 aligns across 10 bases. J gave up 6 bases and V 1 base, and 4 bases lay outside the gene matches. Germline V lookup: CDR1 SGHRS, CDR2 YFSETQ. This CDR3 is 14 amino acids long. The CDR3, as DNA: TGCGCCAGCAGCTTGAGGACAGGGGGGCCCGAGCAGTACTTC. It encodes CASSLRTGGPEQYF.

The chain has TRBV4-1 and TRBJ2-1, with 11 positions matching TRBD2. Unmatched junction bases numbered 9, after V lost 2 bases and J lost 3 bases. Per the germline V gene, CDR1 is MGHRA and CDR2 is YSYEKL. The CDR3 length is 18 residues. CDR3 sequence (DNA): TGCGCCAGCAGCCAACCCCTTAGCGGGGGGGCGATCTACAATGAGCAGTTCTTC. Translated: CASSQPLSGGAIYNEQFF.

V usage is TRBV30 and J usage is TRBJ2-7; 7 nucleotides align to TRBD2. Per germline, CDR1 GTSNPN and CDR2 SVGIG (reference sequence). V gave up 1 base and J gave up 5 bases; unmatched junction bases: 14. The CDR3 is made up of 16 amino acids. The CDR3 nucleotides read TGTGCCTGGAGTGCTTCTGTAGGACTAGGCTTCGACGAGCAGTACTTC. This codes for CAWSASVGLGFDEQYF.

In its sample, this clone was seen once. V usage is TRBV5-4 and J usage is TRBJ1-4, with D uncertain. Germline-derived CDR1 and CDR2 are SGHNT and YYREEE (reference sequence). Trimming left V 4 bases short and J 5 bases short, with 12 bases between. The CDR3 has 14 residues. The CDR3 DNA sequence: TGTGCCAGCAGCGAACAGAGCCTAAATGAAAAACTGTTTTTT. Encoded protein: CASSEQSLNEKLFF.

The chain combines TRBV4-3 with TRBJ1-5; maybe TRBD1 (5 bases). This CDR3 contains 15 residues. Germline V gene sequence: CDR1 LGHNA, CDR2 YSLEER. V lost 1 base and J lost 0, with 7 bases in between. The CDR3 region is CASSQATGSNQPQHF. In nucleotides, the CDR3 is TGCGCCAGCAGCCAAGCTACAGGTAGCAATCAGCCCCAGCATTTT.

The CDR3 DNA is TGTGCCAGCAGCTTATTCCCGCGTGGGGGCAGGGGCACCGGGGAGCTGTTTTTT. Its protein is CASSLFPRGGRGTGELFF. This chain joins TRBV11-2 and TRBJ2-2; possibly TRBD1 for D (6 bases). V lost 2 bases and J 4 bases, leaving 20 bases between the germline ends. Germline values: CDR1 SGHAT, CDR2 FQNNGV. This CDR3 is 18 amino acids long.

Only one count was recorded for this clone. This chain links TRBV5-1 with TRBJ2-7; D may be TRBD1 (6 bases). Germline V lookup: CDR1 SGHRS, CDR2 YFSETQ. V gave up 4 bases and J gave up 4 bases, with 18 bases separating them. The CDR3 spans 15 residues. CDR3 sequence reads: CASSAGDHMEYEQYF. Written as DNA, the CDR3 is TGCGCCAGCAGCGCAGGGGACCACATGGAATACGAGCAGTACTTC.

The chain recombines TRBV18 with TRBJ2-3; D may be TRBD1 (5 bases). The CDR3 spans 15 residues. Between the trimmed V and J ends, which lost 1 base and 0 bases, there was a span of 8 bases. In germline, CDR1 is KGHSH, CDR2 LQKENI. DNA for the CDR3: TGTGCCAGCTCACCACAGGGGCCTAGCACAGATACGCAGTATTTT. Protein sequence: CASSPQGPSTDTQYF.

The genes are TRBV9 and TRBJ1-3; 12 bases match TRBD1. Germline CDR1 SGDLS, CDR2 YYNGEE. The CDR3 runs 16 residues. V dropped 4 bases and J dropped 2; count of bases not matched to a gene: 4. The CDR3 nucleotides are TGTGCCAGCAGCCCCGGGACAGGGGGCGCTGGAAACACCATATATTTT. Encoded protein: CASSPGTGGAGNTIYF. The full variable domain, completed using reference TRBV9 and TRBJ1-3, is DSGVTQTPKHLITATGQRVTLRCSPRSGDLSVYWYQQSLDQGLQFLIQYYNGEERAKGNILERFSAQQFPDLHSELNLSSLELGDSALYFCASSPGTGGAGNTIYFGEGSWLTVV.

This rearrangement joins TRBV25-1 to TRBJ1-4, with D perhaps TRBD1 (5 bases). The CDR3 runs to 14 residues. V was shortened by 3 bases and J by 6 bases, with 11 bases between the two germline ends. From germline, CDR1 is MGHDK and CDR2 SYGVNS. Here the CDR3 reads CASSEWGQDEKLFF. In nucleotides, the CDR3 is TGTGCCAGCAGTGAGTGGGGCCAGGATGAAAAACTGTTTTTT.